Listed here is a single TCR beta chain. The CDR3 contains 13 residues. Germline V CDR1 and CDR2: MNHNS, SASEGT. V lost 2 bases and J 6 bases, leaving 11 bases between the germline ends. This sample is drawn from a study of cytomegalovirus exposure and HLA in healthy donors. 13 Jbeta primers and 60 Vbeta primers were used for the PCR. TCRdb keeps only in-frame clones here, not all; method: immunoSEQ multiplex PCR. The data contain approximately 110,000 clones, about 80% of them singletons. The source is a man aged 25 to 40 in good health and CMV-seronegative. The specimen was PBMCs. This chain links TRBV6-1 with TRBJ2-7; a weak D match, TRBD1 (6 bases). In DNA, the CDR3 is TGTGCCAGCAGTGAACAGGGGCGTTCCGAGCAGTACTTC. Translating it yields CASSEQGRSEQYF.